The clone carrying this T cell receptor beta chain showed up just once. Its antigen remains unidentified. V dropped 5 bases and J dropped 7; count of bases not matched to a gene: 12. Germline V CDR1 and CDR2: SGHNT, YENEEA. CDR3 size: 16 residues. Second-dose schedules of about 4 or about 12 weeks were combined. This entry belongs to a study of T cell responses to AZD1222 COVID-19 vaccine. Repertoires were generated with immunoSEQ multiplex PCR, while TCRdb's copy carries only in-frame clones and drops some. Found here are about 120,000 clones, about 90% of them singletons; the top ten hold around 1.4%. Study-wide findings and caveats: Females made up more of the donors, who were largely white British, and clonal diversity may have come out too low. In the spike-specific TCR repertoire, nearly half reportedly target unmutated variant regions. Baseline serology detected seropositivity in only five to seven AZD1222 recipients.

This chain links TRBV11-3 with TRBJ2-1, with 9 nucleotides matching TRBD2. This sequence was found in an adult who received the AZD1222 COVID-19 vaccine. The sequences come from peripheral blood, collected 28 days after the second AZD1222 dose. CDR3 amino acids: CASSLSLAGKRNEQFF. The CDR3, as DNA: TGTGCCAGCAGCCTAAGTCTAGCGGGAAAGAGGAATGAGCAGTTCTTC.